This is a list of T cell receptor beta chains from one sample in a study of T cells in Graves' hyperthyroidism and ophthalmopathy. TCRdb processed the multiplex PCR reads anew with MiXCR; each CDR3 protein has one entry. The table shows approximately 100,000 distinct CDR3 sequences, with 47% occurring only once. What was sequenced was blood. The origin of the receptors is a man aged 40-50 years with Graves' hyperthyroidism. Each CDR3 is given with its conserved first and last residue. D genes are given only for firm matches. Clone size is shown for a subset of rows, as once, few, many or a class of expanded clone.

j_gene | v_gene | d_gene | abundance | CDR3nt | CDR3aa
TRBJ2-1 | TRBV7-2 | TRBD2 | - | TGTGCCAGCAGCCTACCGACTAGCGGGAGCAATGAGCAGTTCTTC | CASSLPTSGSNEQFF
TRBJ1-5 | TRBV29-1 | - | - | TGCAGCGTTGAAATCTGGGACAGCAATCAGCCCCAGCATTTT | CSVEIWDSNQPQHF
TRBJ1-1 | TRBV7-2 | - | - | TGTGCCAGCAGCTTAGCGAGGGAGGAGCGGGAGGGCACTGAAGCTTTCTTT | CASSLAREEREGTEAFF
TRBJ2-2 | TRBV4-1 | TRBD2 | few | TGCGCCAGCAGCCATCCGACTAGCGGGGCGGTCGATACCGGGGAGCTGTTTTTT | CASSHPTSGAVDTGELFF
TRBJ2-1 | TRBV18 | - | - | TGTGCCAGCTCACTATACAGGACGGAAAATGAGCAGTTCTTC | CASSLYRTENEQFF
TRBJ1-5 | TRBV7-8 | - | - | TGTGCCAGCAGCGCGGGGACGGCCCCCCAGCCCCAGCATTTT | CASSAGTAPQPQHF
TRBJ2-7 | TRBV25-1 | - | once | TGTGCCGTCCTTCCCGAGCAGTACTTC | CAVLPEQYF
TRBJ1-5 | TRBV16 | - | many | TGTGCCAGCAGCCTAGGACTCAGTCAGCCCCAGCATTTT | CASSLGLSQPQHF
TRBJ2-5 | TRBV9 | - | - | TGTGCCAGCAGCGCAGATGGGCAAGAGACCCAGTACTTC | CASSADGQETQYF
TRBJ2-3 | TRBV6-2/TRBV6-3 | TRBD2 | many | TGTGCCAGCAGTTACGGGGTTAGCGGGAGAGCAGATACGCAGTATTTT | CASSYGVSGRADTQYF
TRBJ2-4 | TRBV5-4 | - | - | TGTGCCAGCAGCTTGGGGGGGCGAAGCATTCAGTACTTC | CASSLGGRSIQYF
TRBJ2-7 | TRBV2 | - | - | TGTGCCAGCAGTTACCGGGACCCTTCCTACGAGCAGTACTTC | CASSYRDPSYEQYF
TRBJ2-2 | TRBV5-1 | TRBD2 | many | TGCGCCAGCACGGTAGGAACTAGCGCAAACACCGGGGAGCTGTTTTTT | CASTVGTSANTGELFF
TRBJ2-2 | TRBV20-1 | - | - | TGCAGTGCCCCCCCGGCGAGGGGAAACACTGGGGAGCTGTTTTTT | CSAPPARGNTGELFF
TRBJ2-3 | TRBV5-1 | - | - | TGCGCCAGCAGGGACAGCTACACAGATACGCAGTATTTT | CASRDSYTDTQYF
TRBJ1-5 | TRBV6-6 | - | - | TGTGCCAGCGGACCCCGGGACAGCAATCAGCCCCAGCATTTT | CASGPRDSNQPQHF
TRBJ1-1 | TRBV20-1 | - | many | TGCAGTGCTAGAGATCCCGGCCAAGGGCCAACTGAAGCTTTCTTT | CSARDPGQGPTEAFF
TRBJ1-5 | TRBV12-3/TRBV12-4 | - | many | TGTGCCAGCACCATACGAGGTGGAAATCAGCCCCAGCATTTT | CASTIRGGNQPQHF
TRBJ1-6 | TRBV5-1 | - | - | TGCGCCAGCAGCTTCGGACAGAGCTCCTATAATTCACCCCTCCACTTT | CASSFGQSSYNSPLHF
TRBJ1-6 | TRBV20-1 | - | - | TGCAGTGCTAGCAGTCAGGGTAACGGTTCACCCCTCCACTTT | CSASSQGNGSPLHF
TRBJ1-1 | TRBV6-6 | - | many | TGTGCCAGCAGCCTCCGGGAGCGGAACACTGAAGCTTTCTTT | CASSLRERNTEAFF
TRBJ2-1 | TRBV7-2 | TRBD2 | few | TGTGCCAGCAGCCTTAGGAGCGGGGGAAGGGATGAGCAGTTCTTC | CASSLRSGGRDEQFF
TRBJ1-5 | TRBV19 | - | many | TGTGCCAGTAGTCTCCGGCGGGGGCCACAGCCCCAGCATTTT | CASSLRRGPQPQHF
TRBJ1-2 | TRBV2 | TRBD1 | - | TGTGCCAGCAGGGACAGGGGGCTTGGCTACACCTTC | CASRDRGLGYTF
TRBJ2-2 | TRBV6-2/TRBV6-3 | TRBD2 | - | TGTGCCAGCAACACTGCCGGGACTAGCGGGAGTCGGGGCGGGGAGCTGTTTTTT | CASNTAGTSGSRGGELFF
TRBJ1-1 | TRBV6-1 | - | many | TGTGCCAGCAGTAGGCAGGGTTACACTGAAGCTTTCTTT | CASSRQGYTEAFF
TRBJ1-1 | TRBV29-1 | - | many | TGCAGCGTTGAACGCATGGGGGGCACTGAAGCTTTCTTT | CSVERMGGTEAFF
TRBJ1-1 | TRBV29-1 | - | - | TGCAGCGTTCGTGCCCCAGGGAACACTGAAGCTTTCTTT | CSVRAPGNTEAFF
TRBJ2-5 | TRBV10-2 | TRBD1 | many | TGCGCCAGCACTCACAGGGGGCTCTTGGAGACCCAGTACTTC | CASTHRGLLETQYF
TRBJ2-3 | TRBV10-3 | - | - | TGTGCCAGCAGTGCTAGCAGAGATACGCAGTATTTT | CASSASRDTQYF
TRBJ2-7 | TRBV29-1 | - | - | TGCAGCTTGGCGGCAGGGTACGAGCAGTACTTC | CSLAAGYEQYF
TRBJ2-3 | TRBV7-2 | TRBD2 | many | TGTGCCAGCAGCTCCCGGACTAGCGGGGGCCCAGATACGCAGTATTTT | CASSSRTSGGPDTQYF
TRBJ1-1 | TRBV4-2 | - | many | TGTGCCAGCAGCCAAGGATTAGTTGGGGCTTTCTTT | CASSQGLVGAFF
TRBJ2-7 | TRBV15 | - | - | TGTGCCACCAGCAGAGATATGGGCCCCCACGAGCAGCACTTC | CATSRDMGPHEQHF
TRBJ2-1 | TRBV9 | TRBD2 | - | TGTGCCAGCAGCGTGGAGACTAGCGGGAGCCTAAAGCAGTTCTTC | CASSVETSGSLKQFF
TRBJ2-7 | TRBV19 | - | once | TGTGCCAGTAGTATGGGCACCTACGAGCAGTACTTC | CASSMGTYEQYF
TRBJ2-1 | TRBV7-2 | - | - | TGTGCCAGCAGCCTACCGACTAGTAGTACCTACAATGAGCAGTTCTTC | CASSLPTSSTYNEQFF